The 21 T cell receptor beta chains below were found in one sample sequenced in a study of blood T cell repertoires in COVID-19. TCRdb's table, derived via immunoSEQ multiplex PCR, lists solely in-frame clones and lacks some. Here the sample spans roughly 240,000 clones, 80% to 90% being singletons. The sequencing input was peripheral blood. Receptors were obtained from a man aged 40-49 years who had recovered from COVID-19.

V is TRBV5-4 and J is TRBJ1-6; 11 nucleotides match TRBD1. The junction had 4 bases not matched to a gene; V was cut back by 3 bases and J by 8 bases. Per the germline V gene, CDR1 is SGHNT and CDR2 is YYREEE (reference sequence). This CDR3 spans 15 amino acids. The CDR3 protein is CASSWDRGKDSPLHF. The CDR3 nucleotides read TGTGCCAGCAGCTGGGACAGGGGGAAGGATTCACCCCTCCACTTT.

This clone appeared a few times. The chain has TRBV7-2 and TRBJ2-1, with D hard to call. The V end lost 5 bases, the J end lost 5 bases, and 10 bases lay between the germline ends. This CDR3 is 13 amino acids long. Germline-derived CDR1 and CDR2 are SGHTA and FQGNSA. The CDR3 sequence is CASSAGHNNEQFF. The CDR3 DNA is TGTGCCAGCAGCGCAGGCCACAACAATGAGCAGTTCTTC.

This clone came up once. The chain employs TRBV18 and TRBJ2-5; 9 positions agree with TRBD1. The CDR3 length is 14 residues. The V and J ends lost 4 bases and 2 bases, in that order; junction bases with no gene match: 2. Germline V CDR1 and CDR2: KGHSH, LQKENI. The CDR3 sequence is CASSRDRGQETQYF. In DNA form, the CDR3 reads TGTGCCAGCTCACGTGACAGGGGGCAAGAGACCCAGTACTTC.

This chain uses TRBV7-9 with TRBJ2-3, with TRBD2 as a possible D gene (7 bases). This CDR3 comprises 15 residues. Germline V gene lookup returns CDR1 SEHNR and CDR2 FQNEAQ (reference sequence). Trimming pared 4 bases from V and 4 bases from J, leaving 15 bases between. CDR3: CASSYRGGASDTQYF. CDR3 DNA sequence: TGTGCCAGCAGCTATCGAGGGGGGGCATCAGATACGCAGTATTTT.

The chain is built from TRBV20-1 and TRBJ2-1, with D possibly TRBD2 on 6 matching bases. The V end was cut by 3 bases, the J end by 5 bases, with 17 bases between. CDR1 is DFQATT and CDR2 is SNEGSKA in the germline V gene (reference sequence). The CDR3 is made up of 15 amino acids. Written as DNA, the CDR3 is TGCAGTGCTAGTTGGGGAGGTGGGGCGGACAATGAGCAGTTCTTC. Translation: CSASWGGGADNEQFF.

The chain couples TRBV11-2 to TRBJ2-1; D possibly corresponds to TRBD2 (7 bases). Germline lookup yields CDR1 SGHAT and CDR2 FQNNGV. With 0 bases removed from V and 8 bases from J, the gap between germline ends came to 14 bases. The CDR3 runs to 15 residues. In DNA, the CDR3 is TGTGCCAGCAGCTTAGACGGGGGGCGACTCCATGAGCAGTTCTTC. Protein sequence: CASSLDGGRLHEQFF. The variable domain in full, completed from reference TRBV11-2 and TRBJ2-1, reads EAGVAQSPRYKIIEKRQSVAFWCNPISGHATLYWYQQILGQGPKLLIQFQNNGVVDDSQLPKDRFSAERLKGVDSTLKIQPAKLEDSAVYLCASSLDGGRLHEQFFGPGTRLTVL.

The gene calls are TRBV5-6 and TRBJ2-7, with 7 bases aligning to TRBD2. There are 12 residues in the CDR3. With V trimmed by 4 bases and J by 6 bases, 4 bases remained unmatched. Germline V gives CDR1 SGHDT, CDR2 YYEEEE. The CDR3 sequence: CASSRRTSEQYF. Written as DNA, the CDR3 is TGTGCCAGCAGCAGAAGGACTAGCGAGCAGTACTTC.

The chain has TRBV2 and TRBJ2-3; 11 nucleotides agree with TRBD2. This CDR3 contains 16 residues. Per germline, CDR1 SNHLY and CDR2 FYNNEI. V shed 4 bases and J 2 bases; nucleotides not matched to a gene: 5. The CDR3 sequence is CASSVGTSGNTDTQYF. The CDR3 DNA reads as TGTGCCAGCAGTGTCGGGACTAGCGGAAACACAGATACGCAGTATTTT.

This clone was recorded only once. The chain joins TRBV6-6 to TRBJ2-7, with D possibly matching TRBD2 (6 bases). With 7 bases removed from V and 3 bases from J, the gap between germline ends came to 19 bases. This CDR3 has 15 residues. Germline V lookup: CDR1 MNHNY, CDR2 SVGAGI (reference sequence). The CDR3 protein is CASTEGPSPYYEQYF. The CDR3, as DNA: TGTGCCAGCACGGAGGGGCCCAGCCCCTACTACGAGCAGTACTTC.

This clone was seen only a few times. V is TRBV7-9 and J is TRBJ2-2; tentative D call: TRBD1 (6 bases). With 5 bases removed from V and 6 bases from J, the gap between germline ends came to 10 bases. Germline V gene sequence: CDR1 SEHNR, CDR2 FQNEAQ (reference sequence). CDR3 length: 13 residues. CDR3 sequence: CASSGTSSGELFF. In DNA form, the CDR3 reads TGTGCCAGCAGCGGGACATCATCCGGGGAGCTGTTTTTT.

The chain uses TRBV29-1 and TRBJ1-1; 8 bases align to TRBD1. The germline gives CDR1 SQVTM, CDR2 ANQGSEA. V dropped 4 bases and J dropped 2; count of bases not matched to a gene: 3. The CDR3 totals 13 residues. DNA for the CDR3: TGCAGCGTTGTGGGACAGGTAAACACTGAAGCTTTCTTT. Translating gives CSVVGQVNTEAFF.

This chain connects TRBV7-2 to TRBJ1-2; 7 bases agree with TRBD1. The junction had 11 bases not matched to a gene; V was cut back by 5 bases and J by 5 bases. This CDR3 is 15 amino acids long. Germline lookup yields CDR1 SGHTA and CDR2 FQGNSA. The CDR3 spells CASSPPGGRGYGYTF. In DNA form, the CDR3 reads TGTGCCAGCAGCCCCCCAGGGGGAAGGGGTTATGGCTACACCTTC.

The chain carries TRBV12-5 and TRBJ2-7; D possibly corresponds to TRBD1 (6 bases). Germline V gene lookup returns CDR1 LGHNT and CDR2 FRNRAP. This CDR3 comprises 15 residues. V was cut by 6 bases and J by 2 bases, with 17 bases left in between. The CDR3 loop reads CASGVGQFDPYEQYF. CDR3 in DNA: TGTGCTAGTGGCGTCGGACAGTTCGACCCCTACGAGCAGTACTTC.

The chain uses TRBV7-2 and TRBJ2-3; no clear D. The germline V gene encodes CDR1 SGHTA and CDR2 FQGNSA. V was pared by 8 bases and J by 6 bases, with 18 bases between. The CDR3 is 14 amino acids. CDR3 sequence reads: CASASEWSSDTQYF. The CDR3 bases are TGTGCCAGCGCCTCGGAGTGGTCGTCGGATACGCAGTATTTT. The full variable domain, with the rest looked up from reference TRBV7-2 and TRBJ2-3, is GAGVSQSPSNKVTEKGKDVELRCDPISGHTALYWYRQSLGQGLEFLIYFQGNSAPDKSGLPSDRFSAERTGGSVSTLTIQRTQQEDSAVYLCASASEWSSDTQYFGPGTRLTVL.

The chain has TRBV5-4 and TRBJ2-2; 7 bases align to TRBD1. The V and J ends lost 4 bases and 3 bases, in that order; junction bases with no gene match: 12. The CDR3 has 17 amino acids. From germline, CDR1 is SGHNT and CDR2 YYREEE (reference sequence). CDR3 sequence: CASSIPRSQGDTGELFF. CDR3 nucleotide sequence: TGTGCCAGCAGCATACCCCGGTCGCAGGGGGACACCGGGGAGCTGTTTTTT.

The V and J genes are TRBV9 and TRBJ2-1; TRBD2 matches at 8 bases. CDR3 length equals 16 residues. Germline assignment: CDR1 SGDLS and CDR2 YYNGEE. V shed 0 bases and J 2 bases; nucleotides not matched to a gene: 4. DNA of the CDR3: TGTGCCAGCAGCGTAGTTAGCGGGAACACCTACAATGAGCAGTTCTTC. Translation gives CASSVVSGNTYNEQFF.

This CDR3 is CASRSGNSGGKTQYF. The CDR3 region has the DNA TGCGCCAGCAGGTCGGGCAATAGCGGGGGAAAGACCCAGTACTTC. The rearrangement links TRBV10-2 to TRBJ2-5; TRBD2 matches at 9 bases. V was clipped by 6 bases and J by 6 bases; unmatched bases: 11. This CDR3 comprises 15 residues. Germline values: CDR1 WSHSY, CDR2 SAAADI.

The CDR3 nucleotides are TGTGCCAGTAAAGGACACCCACTCTATGGCTACACCTTC. Its protein is CASKGHPLYGYTF. The chain couples TRBV19 to TRBJ1-2, with a weak D call TRBD1 (5 bases). V lost 7 bases and J 4 bases, leaving 13 bases between the germline ends. Germline CDR1 is LNHDA and CDR2 is SQIVND (reference sequence). The CDR3 extends over 13 amino acids.

This rearrangement joins TRBV5-6 to TRBJ2-7, with TRBD2 as a possible D gene (6 bases). Per the germline V gene, CDR1 is SGHDT and CDR2 is YYEEEE. This CDR3 is 16 amino acids long. With 4 bases removed from V and 0 bases from J, the gap between germline ends came to 17 bases. The CDR3 spells CASSPGGRASSYEQYF. CDR3 sequence (DNA): TGTGCCAGCAGCCCTGGAGGGCGGGCAAGCTCCTACGAGCAGTACTTC.

V usage is TRBV5-5 and J usage is TRBJ2-3; D remains unclear. The V and J ends lost 0 bases and 2 bases respectively, with 10 bases between them. The CDR3 runs to 15 residues. Germline V lookup: CDR1 SGHKS, CDR2 YYEKEE (reference sequence). The CDR3 nucleotides are TGTGCCAGCAGCTTGGGGCCCCTAGACACAGATACGCAGTATTTT. Translating it yields CASSLGPLDTDTQYF.

The chain combines TRBV5-1 with TRBJ2-3; TRBD1 agrees at 7 bases. The germline V gene encodes CDR1 SGHRS and CDR2 YFSETQ. This CDR3 spans 14 amino acids. Unmatched junction bases numbered 6, after V lost 4 bases and J lost 4 bases. The CDR3 coding sequence is TGCGCCAGCAGCCCCCAGGGGGTCTCAGATACGCAGTATTTT. Its protein is CASSPQGVSDTQYF.